This is a list of T cell receptor beta chains from one sample in a study of blood T cell repertoires in COVID-19. Produced via immunoSEQ multiplex PCR; TCRdb's table is partial and in-frame only. Of approximately 130,000 clones listed, about four fifths are singletons. Sequencing was carried out using peripheral blood. The receptors come from an older woman with active or convalescent COVID-19. Both conserved end residues are part of each CDR3. The order of the fields is CDR3 length, D gene, V gene, clone size, J gene, CDR3 DNA, CDR3 protein. D genes are given only for firm matches. Some rows mark clone size as missing; the rest say once, few, many or name a class of expanded clone.

length: 15; D: TRBD2; V: TRBV7-3; size: -; J: TRBJ2-2; DNA: TGTGCCAGCAGCGGGCAGACTAGCCAAGCCGGGGAGCTGTTTTTT; CDR3: CASSGQTSQAGELFF
length: 15; D: -; V: TRBV6-5; size: -; J: TRBJ1-5; DNA: TGTGCCAGCAGTCCCGCCTCAGGGAACAATCAGCCCCAGCATTTT; CDR3: CASSPASGNNQPQHF
length: 13; D: TRBD2; V: TRBV6-2/TRBV6-3; size: once; J: TRBJ2-1; DNA: TGTGCCAGCAGCCGGACTAGCTACAATGAGCAGTTCTTC; CDR3: CASSRTSYNEQFF
length: 16; D: TRBD1; V: TRBV4-1; size: -; J: TRBJ2-3; DNA: TGCGCCAGCAGCCCCCGGGACAGGGCCATCACAGATACGCAGTATTTT; CDR3: CASSPRDRAITDTQYF
length: 16; D: -; V: TRBV7-9; size: once; J: TRBJ2-5; DNA: TGTGCCAGCAGCTTAGGGGATCGGGACTTCCAAGAGACCCAGTACTTC; CDR3: CASSLGDRDFQETQYF
length: 15; D: TRBD1; V: TRBV28; size: -; J: TRBJ2-7; DNA: TGTGCCAGCAGTTTTCGCCTGACAGGGCTCGGCGAGCAGTACTTC; CDR3: CASSFRLTGLGEQYF
length: 15; D: TRBD2; V: TRBV2; size: -; J: TRBJ2-1; DNA: TGTGCCAGCAGTAGTTCCGGGAGGGCCATGGGTGAGCAGTTCTTC; CDR3: CASSSSGRAMGEQFF
length: 14; D: TRBD1; V: TRBV28; size: -; J: TRBJ1-2; DNA: TGTGCCAGCAGAACGACAGGGGAGGGTCAGGGCTACACCTTC; CDR3: CASRTTGEGQGYTF
length: 12; D: -; V: TRBV9; size: -; J: TRBJ2-1; DNA: TGTGCCAGCAGCGTGTCCGGTGGAGGGCAGTTCTTC; CDR3: CASSVSGGGQFF
length: 14; D: TRBD1; V: TRBV7-9; size: -; J: TRBJ2-4; DNA: TGTGCCAGCAGCCCGGGACAGGGTCAAAACATTCAGTACTTC; CDR3: CASSPGQGQNIQYF
length: 14; D: -; V: TRBV27; size: few; J: TRBJ1-1; DNA: TGTGCCAGTGGGTATACAGGGATGAACACTGAAGCTTTCTTT; CDR3: CASGYTGMNTEAFF
length: 16; D: TRBD1; V: TRBV28; size: -; J: TRBJ1-2; DNA: TGTGCCAGCAGTGATTGGGACAGGGTTGGAGTCTATGGCTACACCTTC; CDR3: CASSDWDRVGVYGYTF
length: 16; D: TRBD2; V: TRBV4-3; size: -; J: TRBJ2-3; DNA: TGCGCCAGCAGCCAAGGGACTAGCGAGAGCACAGATACGCAGTATTTT; CDR3: CASSQGTSESTDTQYF
length: 14; D: -; V: TRBV2; size: few; J: TRBJ1-5; DNA: TGTGCCAGCAGTTGGAGGGATAGCAATCAGCCCCAGCATTTT; CDR3: CASSWRDSNQPQHF
length: 13; D: -; V: TRBV12-3/TRBV12-4; size: -; J: TRBJ1-1; DNA: TGTGCCAGCAGCCTCCGGGGGAACACTGAAGCTTTCTTT; CDR3: CASSLRGNTEAFF
length: 14; D: -; V: TRBV6-5; size: -; J: TRBJ1-5; DNA: TGTGCCAGCAGCTTCTCGGGGGGGGAACAGCCCCAGCATTTT; CDR3: CASSFSGGEQPQHF
length: 12; D: TRBD1; V: TRBV29-1; size: -; J: TRBJ1-1; DNA: TGCAGCGTGGGGGGGACAGGGGGCCAGGCTTTCTTT; CDR3: CSVGGTGGQAFF
length: 13; D: -; V: TRBV3-1/TRBV3-2; size: -; J: TRBJ2-5; DNA: TGTGCCAGCAGCCCGGGGATTCAAGAGACCCAGTACTTC; CDR3: CASSPGIQETQYF
length: 13; D: -; V: TRBV6-6; size: -; J: TRBJ1-5; DNA: TGTGCCAGCAGTTACGTCAGGGATCAGCCCCAGCATTTT; CDR3: CASSYVRDQPQHF
length: 14; D: TRBD1; V: TRBV2; size: few; J: TRBJ1-2; DNA: TGTGCCAGCATTAAACAGGGGGCTTATTATGGCTACACCTTC; CDR3: CASIKQGAYYGYTF
length: 13; D: TRBD1; V: TRBV10-3; size: -; J: TRBJ1-3; DNA: TGTGGGGCAGGGGGTAGAATTGGAAACACCATATATTTT; CDR3: CGAGGRIGNTIYF
length: 15; D: -; V: TRBV25-1; size: -; J: TRBJ2-5; DNA: TGTGCCAGCAGTCATAGGGGTACAGGGCAAGAGACCCAGTACTTC; CDR3: CASSHRGTGQETQYF
length: 15; D: TRBD1; V: TRBV13; size: -; J: TRBJ1-1; DNA: TGTGCCAGCAGCTACCACAGGGGACTGAACACTGAAGCTTTCTTT; CDR3: CASSYHRGLNTEAFF
length: 17; D: -; V: TRBV16; size: -; J: TRBJ2-2; DNA: TGTGCCAGCAGCCAATCTAAAGGGGCCCAGAACACCGGGGAGCTGTTTTTT; CDR3: CASSQSKGAQNTGELFF
length: 14; D: -; V: TRBV4-2; size: -; J: TRBJ1-2; DNA: TGTGCCAGCAGCCAAGATTCCGGGGTGGGTGGCTACACCTTC; CDR3: CASSQDSGVGGYTF
length: 15; D: -; V: TRBV7-9; size: -; J: TRBJ1-3; DNA: TGTGCCAGCAGGTCGCGCAGGGACTCTGGAAACACCATATATTTT; CDR3: CASRSRRDSGNTIYF